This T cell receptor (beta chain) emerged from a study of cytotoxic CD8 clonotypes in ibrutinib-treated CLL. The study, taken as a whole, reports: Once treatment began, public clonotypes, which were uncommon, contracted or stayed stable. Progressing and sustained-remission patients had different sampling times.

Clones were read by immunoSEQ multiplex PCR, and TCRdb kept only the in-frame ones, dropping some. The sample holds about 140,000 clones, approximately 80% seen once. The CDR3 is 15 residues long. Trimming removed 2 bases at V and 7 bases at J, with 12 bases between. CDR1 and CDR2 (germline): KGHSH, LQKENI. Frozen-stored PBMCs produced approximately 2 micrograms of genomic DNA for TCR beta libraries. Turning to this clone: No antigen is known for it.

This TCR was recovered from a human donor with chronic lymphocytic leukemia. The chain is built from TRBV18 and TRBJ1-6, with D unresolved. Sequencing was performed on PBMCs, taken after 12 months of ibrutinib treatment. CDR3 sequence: CASSPRDGENSPLHF. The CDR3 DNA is TGTGCCAGCTCACCAAGGGATGGTGAAAATTCACCCCTCCACTTT. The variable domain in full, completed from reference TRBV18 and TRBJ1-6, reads NAGVMQNPRHLVRRRGQEARLRCSPMKGHSHVYWYRQLPEEGLKFMVYLQKENIIDESGMPKERFSAEFPKEGPSILRIQQVVRGDSAAYFCASSPRDGENSPLHFGNGTRLTVT.